Below are 15 T cell receptor beta chains sequenced from a single sample in a study of shared clonotypes between healthy human individuals. The protocol was immunoSEQ multiplex PCR, while the TCRdb copy is restricted to in-frame clones and leaves out a portion. The table lists some 320,000 clones, around 90% of them singletons. The sequenced material came from memory CD8+ T cells sorted from blood. Subset denoted: CD45RO+ cells pooled with CCR7-negative TemRA cells. The receptors were sampled from a young man in good health.

The rearrangement joins TRBV5-6 to TRBJ1-3, with 8 nucleotides matching TRBD1. CDR3 length: 15 amino acids. Per germline, CDR1 SGHDT and CDR2 YYEEEE. Losses at the gene ends were 3 bases for V and 8 bases for J; bases not matched to a gene: 10. Here the CDR3 DNA reads TGTGCCAGCAGCTCGGACCTGACAGGGGTTGACACCATATATTTT. Its translation is CASSSDLTGVDTIYF.

The chain links TRBV6-5 to TRBJ2-2; D remains unclear. Germline CDR1 MNHEY, CDR2 SVGAGI. Trimming pared 4 bases from V and 8 bases from J, leaving 11 bases between. The CDR3 has 13 amino acids. The CDR3 is CASSFGWPGELFF. CDR3 nucleotides: TGTGCCAGCAGTTTCGGTTGGCCTGGGGAGCTGTTTTTT.

The chain is built from TRBV11-2 and TRBJ2-5; TRBD2 is a possible D gene (5 bases). CDR1 is SGHAT and CDR2 is FQNNGV in the germline V gene. The V end was cut by 4 bases, the J end by 1 base, with 10 bases between. The CDR3 is 14 amino acids. The CDR3: CASSYGRVQETQYF. The DNA for the CDR3 is TGTGCCAGCAGCTATGGGCGGGTCCAAGAGACCCAGTACTTC. Using reference TRBV11-2 and TRBJ2-5 for the parts outside the CDR3, the full variable domain is EAGVAQSPRYKIIEKRQSVAFWCNPISGHATLYWYQQILGQGPKLLIQFQNNGVVDDSQLPKDRFSAERLKGVDSTLKIQPAKLEDSAVYLCASSYGRVQETQYFGPGTRLLVL.

The chain employs TRBV29-1 and TRBJ2-1; 8 positions match TRBD1. The CDR3 has 11 amino acids. Germline-derived CDR1 and CDR2 are SQVTM and ANQGSEA. V gave up 8 bases and J gave up 10 bases; unmatched junction bases: 7. CDR3: CSTGQGVEQFF. The CDR3 DNA reads TGCAGCACCGGACAGGGTGTCGAGCAGTTCTTC.

The gene calls are TRBV27 and TRBJ2-4; 8 nucleotides line up with TRBD1. Germline CDR1 MNHEY, CDR2 SMNVEV (reference sequence). The CDR3 is made up of 16 amino acids. J gave up 2 bases and V 3 bases, and 6 bases lay outside the gene matches. CDR3: CASSFGTGATKNIQYF. CDR3 nucleotide sequence: TGTGCCAGCAGTTTTGGGACAGGAGCAACCAAAAACATTCAGTACTTC.

J is TRBJ2-1 and V is TRBV4-3; D gene ambiguous. Trimming removed 0 bases at V and 8 bases at J, with 11 bases between. Germline loops: CDR1 LGHNA, CDR2 YSLEER. CDR3 size: 14 residues. The DNA for the CDR3 is TGCGCCAGCAGCCAAGAGTATTATATCGATGAGCAGTTCTTC. Encoded protein: CASSQEYYIDEQFF.

V gene TRBV7-8 combines with J gene TRBJ1-4, with 8 nucleotides matching TRBD1. With 4 bases clipped from V and 3 bases from J, the junction kept 4 bases outside the gene matches. The CDR3 is 15 residues long. Germline V gene sequence: CDR1 SGHVS, CDR2 FQNEAQ. The chain's CDR3 is CASSYQGAANEKLFF. The CDR3 DNA follows: TGTGCCAGCAGCTATCAGGGGGCGGCTAATGAAAAACTGTTTTTT.

The chain is built from TRBV5-6 and TRBJ2-3; D call uncertain. This CDR3 has 12 amino acids. Germline loops: CDR1 SGHDT, CDR2 YYEEEE. V shed 0 bases and J shed 2 bases, with 1 base lying between them. The DNA of the CDR3 is TGTGCCAGCAGCTTGGCCACAGATACGCAGTATTTT. The encoded protein is CASSLATDTQYF.

V gene TRBV28 combines with J gene TRBJ2-7; D is unresolved. Between the trimmed V and J ends, which lost 6 bases and 1 base, there was a span of 10 bases. Germline V CDR1 and CDR2: MDHEN, SYDVKM. CDR3 size: 13 residues. CDR3 nucleotide sequence: TGTGCCAGCAGGTTGGGATCTTCCTACGAGCAGTACTTC. Protein: CASRLGSSYEQYF.

This clone was picked up one time. The genes are TRBV27 and TRBJ1-1, with D unresolved. Looked up from germline, CDR1 is MNHEY and CDR2 is SMNVEV (reference sequence). CDR3 length equals 15 residues. Between the trimmed V and J ends, which lost 5 bases and 4 bases, there was a span of 17 bases. The DNA of the CDR3 is TGTGCCAGCAGTCTCGGACGGAAGAGGCGCACTGAAGCTTTCTTT. Protein sequence: CASSLGRKRRTEAFF.

This clone was detected once. The rearrangement links TRBV28 to TRBJ2-1; the match to TRBD2 covers 12 bases. V trimming: 5 bases; J trimming: 5 bases; junction bases outside the gene matches: 1. The germline CDR1 and CDR2 sequences are MDHEN and SYDVKM. There are 14 residues in the CDR3. CDR3 bases: TGTGCCAGCAGTCGACTAGCGGGGGACAATGAGCAGTTCTTC. Translation gives CASSRLAGDNEQFF.

The chain combines TRBV9 with TRBJ2-2; D is unresolved. With 0 bases removed from V and 3 bases from J, the gap between germline ends came to 9 bases. Germline V lookup: CDR1 SGDLS, CDR2 YYNGEE. The CDR3 contains 15 residues. The CDR3 sequence is CASSVEGLYTGELFF. CDR3 sequence (DNA): TGTGCCAGCAGCGTAGAAGGTCTCTACACCGGGGAGCTGTTTTTT. The variable domain in full, completed from reference TRBV9 and TRBJ2-2, reads DSGVTQTPKHLITATGQRVTLRCSPRSGDLSVYWYQQSLDQGLQFLIQYYNGEERAKGNILERFSAQQFPDLHSELNLSSLELGDSALYFCASSVEGLYTGELFFGEGSRLTVL.

This rearrangement joins TRBV5-8 to TRBJ1-5; D uncertain. Germline values: CDR1 SGHTS, CDR2 YDEGEE. V was trimmed by 0 bases and J by 3 bases, leaving 7 bases between them. The CDR3 is 14 amino acids. CDR3 in DNA: TGTGCCAGCAGCTTGGAGGAGAACAATCAGCCCCAGCATTTT. Protein product: CASSLEENNQPQHF.

The CDR3 DNA sequence: TGTGCCAGCAGCTTGGACGGTGGGAGCTCCTACGAGCAGTACTTC. Residues: CASSLDGGSSYEQYF. This chain links TRBV5-8 with TRBJ2-7; possible D gene TRBD2, 5 bases. There are 15 residues in the CDR3. Germline V CDR1 and CDR2: SGHTS, YDEGEE. The ends were cut back, 0 bases at V and 0 bases at J, with 10 bases in the middle.

The chain employs TRBV30 and TRBJ2-1, with TRBD2 matching over 12 bases. The CDR3 sequence is 16 residues long. Trimming removed 2 bases from V and 2 bases from J; junction bases left unmatched: 4. Germline CDR1 and CDR2: GTSNPN and SVGIG (reference sequence). Here the CDR3 DNA reads TGTGCCTGGAGTCGACTAGCGGGGGCTGCCTACAATGAGCAGTTCTTC. It codes for CAWSRLAGAAYNEQFF.